This T cell receptor (beta chain) was recovered during a study of T-cell reconstitution after alpha-beta-depleted transplantation in children (dated by TCRdb to about 2016). A note on the overall study: The study quantitatively tracked T-cell immune reconstitution after TCRalphabeta/CD19-depleted allogeneic hematopoietic cell transplantation in children using TCR repertoire profiling.

The treatment or condition label of this sample denotes: allogeneic hematopoietic cell transplantation with graft depleted of TCRalphabeta T cells and CD19 B cells. The children who served as transplant recipients had been given grafts of TCRalphabeta/CD19-depleted allogeneic hematopoietic cells. From the cysteine up to the phenylalanine, the CDR3 has a length of 15 residues. The DNA shown is the 45-base CDR3, in frame from base 1. The junction shows trimming of 5 bases on V and 3 bases on J, and the gene matches do not reach 5 bases of it. This clonotype was detected ten times or more. Its recognized antigen is unknown. Nothing much larger sits one base from this clone, and base qualities are not available. What the work shows at the level of the full study, not this receptor alone: Hyperexpanded clone frequencies declined over subsequent months; after one year, T-cell counts and TCRbeta diversity were mostly attributed to newly produced T cells. In some patients, the high TCRbeta diversity seen at day 60 was put down to recipient T cells and intrathymic progenitors that had survived conditioning. The apparently early recovery of alphabetaT-cell counts about two months after transplant reportedly depended on only several hundred rapidly expanded clones that came from non-depleted graft cells.

The method was PCR. Sequencing used an Illumina HiSeq 2500. TCR libraries were prepared with molecular barcoding, using unique molecular identifiers to normalize TCRbeta repertoire quantification. Starting from the raw public reads, TCRdb applied fastp trimming at Q25, assembled clones with MiXCR and retained in-frame beta chains. Under each unique CDR3 protein, matching rows form one entry showing the most common genes and DNA. This sample holds about 980,000 distinct CDR3 sequences; 25% to 30% were observed only once. About 28% of the sample rests with the top ten. The sequencing here drew on PBMCs, mostly from graft donor cells, taken 360 days after TCRalphabeta/CD19-depleted stem cell transplant. The V gene is TRBV12-3 or TRBV12-4 and the J gene is TRBJ1-5; a stretch of 9 junction bases matches TRBD1. This sequence originates from a boy less than two years old who had a stem cell transplant for SCID, so the T cells may come from the graft donor. The bases read TGTGCCAGCAGTGGGGACAGGGCCCACAATCAGCCCCAGCATTTT. Translated, it reads CASSGDRAHNQPQHF.